This T cell receptor beta chain was profiled in a study of blood T cell repertoires in COVID-19. Study in general: The samples span acute and convalescent COVID-19 from the United States, Italy and Spain.

In the original analysis: How many nucleated cells were present was estimated from reference gene primer amplification. Here immunoSEQ multiplex PCR was the method, and the copy in TCRdb shows in-frame clones only, minus some. V, J and clone size were drawn from that table, and D and trimming were deduced from the DNA. Of about 51,000 clones listed, 80% to 90% are singletons. With V trimmed by 6 bases and J by 14 bases, 9 bases remained unmatched. This CDR3 region has 11 residues. CDR1 MNHEY and CDR2 SVGAGI come from the germline V gene. The chain links TRBV6-5 to TRBJ1-1, with 7 nucleotides matching TRBD1. Specimen: peripheral blood. This receptor was identified in a man aged 50-60 years with active COVID-19. The CDR3 DNA follows: TGTGCCAGCAGCGACAGGGTCGGGGCCTTCTTT. Translation gives CASSDRVGAFF.